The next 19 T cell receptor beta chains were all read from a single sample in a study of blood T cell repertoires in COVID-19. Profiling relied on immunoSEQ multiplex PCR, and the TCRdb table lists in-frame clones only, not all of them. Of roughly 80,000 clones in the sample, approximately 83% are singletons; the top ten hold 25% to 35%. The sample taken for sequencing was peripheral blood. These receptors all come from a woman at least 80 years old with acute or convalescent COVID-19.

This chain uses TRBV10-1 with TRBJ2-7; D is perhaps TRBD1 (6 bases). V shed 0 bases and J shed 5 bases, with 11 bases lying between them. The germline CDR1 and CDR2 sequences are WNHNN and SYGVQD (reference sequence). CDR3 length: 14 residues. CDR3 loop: CASSESVRGDEQYF. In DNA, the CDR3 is TGCGCCAGCAGTGAGTCGGTCAGGGGCGACGAGCAGTACTTC.

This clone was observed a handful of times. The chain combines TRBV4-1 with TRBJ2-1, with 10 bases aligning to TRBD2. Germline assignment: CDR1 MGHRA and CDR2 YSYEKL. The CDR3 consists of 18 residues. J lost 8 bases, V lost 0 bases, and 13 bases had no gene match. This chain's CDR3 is CASSQEGRGVAGGYEQFF. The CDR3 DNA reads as TGCGCCAGCAGCCAAGAGGGGAGGGGGGTAGCGGGAGGATATGAGCAGTTCTTC.

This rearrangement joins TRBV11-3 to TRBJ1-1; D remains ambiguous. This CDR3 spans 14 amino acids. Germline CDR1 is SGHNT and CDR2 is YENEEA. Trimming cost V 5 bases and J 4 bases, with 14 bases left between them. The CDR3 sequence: CASSHRRGTTEAFF. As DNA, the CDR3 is TGTGCCAGCAGCCATAGACGGGGTACCACTGAAGCTTTCTTT.

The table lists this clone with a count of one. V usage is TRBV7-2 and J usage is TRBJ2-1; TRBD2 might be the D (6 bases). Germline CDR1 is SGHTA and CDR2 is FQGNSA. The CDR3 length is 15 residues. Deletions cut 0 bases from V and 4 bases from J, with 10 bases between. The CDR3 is CASSLASGPYNEQFF. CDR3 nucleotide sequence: TGTGCCAGCAGCTTAGCTAGCGGACCTTACAATGAGCAGTTCTTC.

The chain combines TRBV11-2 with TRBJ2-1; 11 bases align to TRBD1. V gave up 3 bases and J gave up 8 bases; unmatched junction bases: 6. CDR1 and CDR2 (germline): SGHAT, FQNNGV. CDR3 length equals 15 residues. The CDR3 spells CASSFGQGAFYEQFF. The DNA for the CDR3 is TGTGCCAGCAGCTTTGGACAGGGGGCGTTTTATGAGCAGTTCTTC.

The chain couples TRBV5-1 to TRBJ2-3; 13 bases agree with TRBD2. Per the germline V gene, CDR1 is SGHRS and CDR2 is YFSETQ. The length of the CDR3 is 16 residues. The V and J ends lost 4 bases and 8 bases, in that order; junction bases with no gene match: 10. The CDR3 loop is CASSPGTSGIIGTQYF. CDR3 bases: TGCGCCAGCAGCCCCGGGACTAGCGGGATCATTGGTACGCAGTATTTT.

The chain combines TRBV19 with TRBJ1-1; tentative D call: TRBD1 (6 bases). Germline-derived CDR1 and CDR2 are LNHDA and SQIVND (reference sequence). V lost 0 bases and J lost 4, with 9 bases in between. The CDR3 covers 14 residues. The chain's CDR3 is CASSIDRGRTEAFF. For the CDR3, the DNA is TGTGCCAGTAGTATAGACAGGGGTCGCACTGAAGCTTTCTTT.

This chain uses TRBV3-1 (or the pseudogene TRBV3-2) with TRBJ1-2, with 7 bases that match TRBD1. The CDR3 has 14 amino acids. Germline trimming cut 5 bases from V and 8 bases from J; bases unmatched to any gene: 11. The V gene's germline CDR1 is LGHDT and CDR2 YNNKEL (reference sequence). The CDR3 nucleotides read TGTGCCAGCAGCGATAAAGAGGGGGCGCAAGGCTACACCTTC. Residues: CASSDKEGAQGYTF.

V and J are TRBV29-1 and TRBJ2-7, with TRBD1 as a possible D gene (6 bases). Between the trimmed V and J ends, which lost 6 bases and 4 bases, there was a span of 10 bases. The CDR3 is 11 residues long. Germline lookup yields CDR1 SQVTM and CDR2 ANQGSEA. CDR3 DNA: TGCAGCGTCGCGGACAGTTACGAGCAGTACTTC. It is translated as CSVADSYEQYF.

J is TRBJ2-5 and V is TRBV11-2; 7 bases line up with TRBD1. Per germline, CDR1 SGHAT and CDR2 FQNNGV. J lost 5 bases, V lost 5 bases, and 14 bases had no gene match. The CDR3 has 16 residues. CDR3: CASSPDRVDVGETQYF. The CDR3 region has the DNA TGTGCCAGCAGCCCCGACAGGGTCGATGTAGGGGAGACCCAGTACTTC.

The CDR3 bases are TGTGCCAGCAGCAGAGGGAGTCAAGAGACCCAGTACTTC. As protein: CASSRGSQETQYF. The V call is TRBV16, the J call TRBJ2-5, with D perhaps TRBD2 (5 bases). This CDR3 spans 13 amino acids. Germline loops: CDR1 KGHSY, CDR2 FQNENV. Trimming took off 5 bases at V and 2 bases at J, with 9 bases between the two ends.

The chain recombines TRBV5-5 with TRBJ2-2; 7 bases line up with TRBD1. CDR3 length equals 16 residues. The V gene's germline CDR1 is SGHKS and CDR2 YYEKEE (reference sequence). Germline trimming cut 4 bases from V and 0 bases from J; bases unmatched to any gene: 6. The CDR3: CASSPGQATNTGELFF. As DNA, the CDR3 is TGTGCCAGCAGCCCCGGACAGGCTACGAACACCGGGGAGCTGTTTTTT.

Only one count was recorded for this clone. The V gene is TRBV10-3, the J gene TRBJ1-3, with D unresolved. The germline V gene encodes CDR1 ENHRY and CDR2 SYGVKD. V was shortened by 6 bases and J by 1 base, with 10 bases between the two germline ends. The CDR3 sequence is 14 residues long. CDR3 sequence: CAIRAAGSGNTIYF. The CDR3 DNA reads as TGTGCCATCAGGGCGGCGGGGTCTGGAAACACCATATATTTT.

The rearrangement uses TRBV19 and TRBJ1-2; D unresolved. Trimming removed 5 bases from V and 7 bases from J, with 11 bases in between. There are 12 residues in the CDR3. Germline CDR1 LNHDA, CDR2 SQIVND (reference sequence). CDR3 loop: CASSSSGSGYTF. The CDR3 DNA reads TGTGCCAGTAGTTCCTCCGGGAGTGGCTACACCTTC.

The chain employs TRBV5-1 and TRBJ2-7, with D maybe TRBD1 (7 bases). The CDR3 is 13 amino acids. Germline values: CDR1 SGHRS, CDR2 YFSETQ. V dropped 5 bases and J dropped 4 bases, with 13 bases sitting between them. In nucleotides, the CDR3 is TGCGCCAGCAGGGTGGAGGGGGCGTACGAGCAGTACTTC. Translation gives CASRVEGAYEQYF.

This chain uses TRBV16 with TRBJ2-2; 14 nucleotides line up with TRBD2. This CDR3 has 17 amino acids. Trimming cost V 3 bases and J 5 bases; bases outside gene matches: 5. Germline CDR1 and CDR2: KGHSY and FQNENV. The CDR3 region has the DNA TGTGCCAGCAGCCATAAGACTAGCGGGAGGGGAACCGGGGAGCTGTTTTTT. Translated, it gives CASSHKTSGRGTGELFF.

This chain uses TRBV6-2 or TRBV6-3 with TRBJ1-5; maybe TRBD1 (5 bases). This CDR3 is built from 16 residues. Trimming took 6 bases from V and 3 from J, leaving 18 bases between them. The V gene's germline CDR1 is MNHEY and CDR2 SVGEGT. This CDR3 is CASSPRQLNPNQPQHF. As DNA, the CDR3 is TGTGCCAGCAGCCCTCGACAGTTAAACCCCAATCAGCCCCAGCATTTT.

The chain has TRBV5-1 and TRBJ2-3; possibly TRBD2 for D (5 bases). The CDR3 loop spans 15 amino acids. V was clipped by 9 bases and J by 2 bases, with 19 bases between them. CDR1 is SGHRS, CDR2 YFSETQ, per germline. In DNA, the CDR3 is TGCGCCAACCAAGGGAATAGCGTGTACACAGATACGCAGTATTTT. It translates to CANQGNSVYTDTQYF.

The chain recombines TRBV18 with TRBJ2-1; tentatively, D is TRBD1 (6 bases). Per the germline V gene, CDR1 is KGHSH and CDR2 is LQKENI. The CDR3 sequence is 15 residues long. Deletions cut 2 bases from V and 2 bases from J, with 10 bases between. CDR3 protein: CASSPNRDTYNEQFF. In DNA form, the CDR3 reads TGTGCCAGCTCACCAAATCGGGACACCTACAATGAGCAGTTCTTC.